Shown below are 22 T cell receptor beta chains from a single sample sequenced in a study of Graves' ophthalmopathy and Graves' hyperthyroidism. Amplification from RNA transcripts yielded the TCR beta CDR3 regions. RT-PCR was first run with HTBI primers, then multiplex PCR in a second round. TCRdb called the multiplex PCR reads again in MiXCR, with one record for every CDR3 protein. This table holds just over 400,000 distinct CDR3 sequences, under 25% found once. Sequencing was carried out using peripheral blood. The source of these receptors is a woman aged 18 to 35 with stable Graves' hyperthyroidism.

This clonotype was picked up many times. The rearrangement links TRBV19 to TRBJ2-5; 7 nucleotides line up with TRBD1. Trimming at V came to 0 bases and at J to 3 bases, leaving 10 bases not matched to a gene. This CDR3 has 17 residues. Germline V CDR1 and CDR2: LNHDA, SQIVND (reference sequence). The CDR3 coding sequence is TGTGCCAGTAGTATAGAGACAGGGAAGGTGGGGAAAGAGACCCAGTACTTC. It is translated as CASSIETGKVGKETQYF.

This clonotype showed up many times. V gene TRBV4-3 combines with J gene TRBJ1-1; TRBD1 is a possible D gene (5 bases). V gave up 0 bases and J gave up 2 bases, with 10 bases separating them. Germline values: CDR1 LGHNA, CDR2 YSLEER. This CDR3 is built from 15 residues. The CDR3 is CASSQDGAGNTEAFF. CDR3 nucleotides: TGCGCCAGCAGCCAAGATGGGGCCGGAAACACTGAAGCTTTCTTT.

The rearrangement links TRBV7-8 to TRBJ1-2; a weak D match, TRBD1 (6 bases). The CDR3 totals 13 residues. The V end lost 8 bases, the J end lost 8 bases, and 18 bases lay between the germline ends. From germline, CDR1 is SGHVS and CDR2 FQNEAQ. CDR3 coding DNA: TGTGCCAGCGGTTTCTTCGGGGGGGCGGGCTACACCTTC. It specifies CASGFFGGAGYTF.

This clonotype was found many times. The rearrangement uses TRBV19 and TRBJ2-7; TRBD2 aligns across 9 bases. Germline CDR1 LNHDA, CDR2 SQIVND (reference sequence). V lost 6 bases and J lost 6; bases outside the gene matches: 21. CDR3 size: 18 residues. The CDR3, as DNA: TGTGCCAGTAGCCCCGTTTCCGGGGCCGGGGTAGCGGGAGTCGAGCAGTACTTC. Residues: CASSPVSGAGVAGVEQYF.

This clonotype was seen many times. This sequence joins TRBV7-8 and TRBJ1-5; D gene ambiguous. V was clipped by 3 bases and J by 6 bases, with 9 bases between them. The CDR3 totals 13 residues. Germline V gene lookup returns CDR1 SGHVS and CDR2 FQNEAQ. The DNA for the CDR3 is TGTGCCAGCAGCTTGAGGGAGGCTCAGCCCCAGCATTTT. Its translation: CASSLREAQPQHF. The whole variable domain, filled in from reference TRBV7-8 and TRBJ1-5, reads GAGVSQSPRYKVAKRGQDVALRCDPISGHVSLFWYQQALGQGPEFLTYFQNEAQLDKSGLPSDRFFAERPEGSVSTLKIQRTQQEDSAVYLCASSLREAQPQHFGDGTRLSIL.

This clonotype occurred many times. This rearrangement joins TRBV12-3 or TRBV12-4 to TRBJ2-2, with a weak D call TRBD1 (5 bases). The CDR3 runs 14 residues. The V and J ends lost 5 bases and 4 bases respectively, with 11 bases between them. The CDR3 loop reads CASSPTGATGELFF. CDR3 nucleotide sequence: TGTGCCAGCAGTCCCACAGGAGCCACCGGGGAGCTGTTTTTT.

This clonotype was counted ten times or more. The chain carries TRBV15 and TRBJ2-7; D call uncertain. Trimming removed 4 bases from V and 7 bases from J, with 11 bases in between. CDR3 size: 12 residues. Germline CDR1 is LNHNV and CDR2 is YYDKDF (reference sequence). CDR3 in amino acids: CATSIRADEQYF. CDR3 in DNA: TGTGCCACCAGCATAAGGGCGGATGAGCAGTACTTC.

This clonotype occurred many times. CDR3 sequence (DNA): TGTGCCAGCAGAAGGGCACAGGGCACAGATACGCAGTATTTT. Amino acid sequence: CASRRAQGTDTQYF. The V gene is TRBV2, the J gene TRBJ2-3; weak D call: TRBD1 (5 bases). The CDR3 has 14 residues. Trimming took off 6 bases at V and 1 base at J, with 11 bases between the two ends. Per germline, CDR1 SNHLY and CDR2 FYNNEI.

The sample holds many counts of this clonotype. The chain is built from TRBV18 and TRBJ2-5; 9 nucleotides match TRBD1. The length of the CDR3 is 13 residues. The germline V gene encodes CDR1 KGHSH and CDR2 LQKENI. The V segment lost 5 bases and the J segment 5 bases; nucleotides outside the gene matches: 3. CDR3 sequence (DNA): TGTGCCAGCTCAACAGGGGGCGCGGAGACCCAGTACTTC. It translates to CASSTGGAETQYF.

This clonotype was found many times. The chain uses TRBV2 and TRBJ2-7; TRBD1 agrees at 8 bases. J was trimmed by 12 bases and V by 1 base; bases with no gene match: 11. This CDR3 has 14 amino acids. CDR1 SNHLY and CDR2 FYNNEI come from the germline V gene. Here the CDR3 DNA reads TGTGCCAGCAGTGAAGAGGACAGGGTAGCTTTATGGTACTTC. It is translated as CASSEEDRVALWYF.

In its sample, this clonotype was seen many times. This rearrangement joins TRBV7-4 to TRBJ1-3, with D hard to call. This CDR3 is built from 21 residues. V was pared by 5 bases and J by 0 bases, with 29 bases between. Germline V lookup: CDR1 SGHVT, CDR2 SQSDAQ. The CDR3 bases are TGTGCCAGCAGCCCTATTCCCAGCGGCAGACTAATACCAGGCTCTGGAAACACCATATATTTT. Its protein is CASSPIPSGRLIPGSGNTIYF. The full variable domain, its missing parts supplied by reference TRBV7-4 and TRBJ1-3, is GAGVSQSPRYKVAKRGRDVALRCDSISGHVTLYWYRQTLGQGSEVLTYSQSDAQRDKSGRPSGRFSAERPERSVSTLKIQRTEQGDSAVYLCASSPIPSGRLIPGSGNTIYFGEGSWLTVV.

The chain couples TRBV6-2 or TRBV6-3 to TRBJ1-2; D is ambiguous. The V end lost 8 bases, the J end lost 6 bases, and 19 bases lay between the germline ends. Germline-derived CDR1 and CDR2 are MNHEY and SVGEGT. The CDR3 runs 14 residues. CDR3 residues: CASGPYVGGDGYTF. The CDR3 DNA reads TGTGCCAGCGGACCCTACGTAGGAGGCGATGGCTACACCTTC.

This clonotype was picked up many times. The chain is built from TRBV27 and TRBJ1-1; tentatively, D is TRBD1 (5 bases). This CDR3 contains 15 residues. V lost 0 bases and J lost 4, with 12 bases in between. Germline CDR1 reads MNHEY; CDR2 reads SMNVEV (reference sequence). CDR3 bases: TGTGCCAGCAGTTTATCGGGGGGGGTGGCCACTGAAGCTTTCTTT. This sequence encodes CASSLSGGVATEAFF.

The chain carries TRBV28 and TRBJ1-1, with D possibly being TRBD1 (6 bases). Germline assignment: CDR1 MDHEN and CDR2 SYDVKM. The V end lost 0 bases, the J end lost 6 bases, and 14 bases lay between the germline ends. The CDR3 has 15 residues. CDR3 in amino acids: CASSLWEGGKPEAFF. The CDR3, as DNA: TGTGCCAGCAGTTTATGGGAGGGGGGGAAACCTGAAGCTTTCTTT. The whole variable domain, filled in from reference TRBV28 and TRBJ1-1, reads DVKVTQSSRYLVKRTGEKVFLECVQDMDHENMFWYRQDPGLGLRLIYFSYDVKMKEKGDIPEGYSVSREKKERFSLILESASTNQTSMYLCASSLWEGGKPEAFFGQGTRLTVV.

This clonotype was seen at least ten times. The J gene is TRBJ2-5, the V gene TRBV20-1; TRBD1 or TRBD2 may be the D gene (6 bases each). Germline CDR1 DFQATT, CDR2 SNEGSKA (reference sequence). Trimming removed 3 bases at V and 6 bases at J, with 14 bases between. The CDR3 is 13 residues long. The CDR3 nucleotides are TGCAGTGCTAGCCCAGGGGCGGGGAAGACCCAGTACTTC. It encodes CSASPGAGKTQYF.

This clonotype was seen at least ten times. Written as DNA, the CDR3 is TGTGCCAGCTCACCGAACCCCCAAGAGACCCAGTACTTC. Its translation: CASSPNPQETQYF. This chain connects TRBV18 to TRBJ2-5; D unresolved. The CDR3 has 13 residues. CDR1 KGHSH and CDR2 LQKENI come from the germline V gene. Trimming took off 3 bases at V and 1 base at J, with 6 bases between the two ends.

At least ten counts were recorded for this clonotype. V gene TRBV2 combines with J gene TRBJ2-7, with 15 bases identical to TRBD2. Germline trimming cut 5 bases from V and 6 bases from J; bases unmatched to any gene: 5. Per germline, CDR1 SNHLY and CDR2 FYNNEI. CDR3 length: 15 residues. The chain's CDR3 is CASSTTGLAGGEQYF. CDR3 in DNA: TGTGCCAGCAGTACCACGGGACTAGCGGGAGGCGAGCAGTACTTC. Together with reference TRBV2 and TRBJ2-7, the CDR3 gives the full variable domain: EPEVTQTPSHQVTQMGQEVILRCVPISNHLYFYWYRQILGQKVEFLVSFYNNEISEKSEIFDDQFSVERPDGSNFTLKIRSTKLEDSAMYFCASSTTGLAGGEQYFGPGTRLTVT.

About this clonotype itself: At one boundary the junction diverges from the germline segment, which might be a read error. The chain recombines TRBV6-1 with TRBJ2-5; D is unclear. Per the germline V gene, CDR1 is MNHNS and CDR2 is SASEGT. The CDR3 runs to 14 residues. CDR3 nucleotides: TGTGCCAGCAGCCCTAACGGAGCCCCCGAGACCCGGTACTTC. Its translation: CASSPNGAPETRYF.

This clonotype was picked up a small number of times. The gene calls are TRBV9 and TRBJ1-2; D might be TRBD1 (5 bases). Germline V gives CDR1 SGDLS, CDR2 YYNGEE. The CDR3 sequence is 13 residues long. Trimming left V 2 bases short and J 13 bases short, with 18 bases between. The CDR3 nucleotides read TGTGCCAGCAGCGTCGGGGGAATTTTGGCTAGCACCTTC. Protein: CASSVGGILASTF. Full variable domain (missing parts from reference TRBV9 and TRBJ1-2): DSGVTQTPKHLITATGQRVTLRCSPRSGDLSVYWYQQSLDQGLQFLIQYYNGEERAKGNILERFSAQQFPDLHSELNLSSLELGDSALYFCASSVGGILASTFGSGTRLTVV.

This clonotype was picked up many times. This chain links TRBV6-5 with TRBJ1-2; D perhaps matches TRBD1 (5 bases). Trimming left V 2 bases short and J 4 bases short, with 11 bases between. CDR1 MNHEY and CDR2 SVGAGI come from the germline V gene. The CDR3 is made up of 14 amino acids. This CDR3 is CASSYDRNSYGYTF. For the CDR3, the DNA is TGTGCCAGCAGTTACGACAGAAACTCCTATGGCTACACCTTC.

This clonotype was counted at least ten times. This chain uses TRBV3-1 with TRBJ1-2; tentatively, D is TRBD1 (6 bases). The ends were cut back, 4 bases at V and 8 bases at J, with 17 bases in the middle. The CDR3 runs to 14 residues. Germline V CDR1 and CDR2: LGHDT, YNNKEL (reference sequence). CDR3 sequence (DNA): TGTGCCAGCAGCCGCATGAGTGGGGGGCGAGGCTACACCTTC. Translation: CASSRMSGGRGYTF.

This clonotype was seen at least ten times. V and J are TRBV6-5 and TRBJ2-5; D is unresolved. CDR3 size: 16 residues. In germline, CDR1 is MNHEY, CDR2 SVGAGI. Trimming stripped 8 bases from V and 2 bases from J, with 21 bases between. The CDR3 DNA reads TGTGCCAGCGTTGTTGGACGGAGACCCGTTCAAGAGACCCAGTACTTC. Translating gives CASVVGRRPVQETQYF.